A single sample is the source of the 9 T cell receptor beta chains below, sequenced in a study of blood T cell repertoires in COVID-19. The protocol was immunoSEQ multiplex PCR, while the TCRdb copy is restricted to in-frame clones and leaves out a portion. The table records around 120,000 clones, about 78% of them present only once. The source material was peripheral blood. These receptor sequences come from a man in his 70s with acute or convalescent COVID-19.

The chain recombines TRBV30 with TRBJ2-1; D is unclear. V lost 2 bases and J 7 bases, leaving 12 bases between the germline ends. CDR3 size: 13 residues. Per the germline V gene, CDR1 is GTSNPN and CDR2 is SVGIG (reference sequence). The CDR3 DNA reads TGTGCCTGGAGTCCCCACTCGCTTAATGAGCAGTTCTTC. This sequence encodes CAWSPHSLNEQFF.

The rearrangement joins TRBV7-8 to TRBJ2-5, with 12 positions matching TRBD1. Trimming at V came to 4 bases and at J to 5 bases, leaving 11 bases not matched to a gene. CDR3 length: 17 amino acids. Per the germline V gene, CDR1 is SGHVS and CDR2 is FQNEAQ. The CDR3 DNA reads TGTGCCAGCAGCTGGGACCGGGACAGGGGGCAGGAGGAGACCCAGTACTTC. This codes for CASSWDRDRGQEETQYF.

The V and J genes are TRBV9 and TRBJ1-4; TRBD1 aligns across 7 bases. The CDR3 totals 16 residues. Losses at the gene ends were 3 bases for V and 3 bases for J; bases not matched to a gene: 8. Germline CDR1 and CDR2: SGDLS and YYNGEE. The DNA for the CDR3 is TGTGCCAGCAGCGAAAGACAGGGAGAGGCTAATGAAAAACTGTTTTTT. Translated: CASSERQGEANEKLFF.

The sample holds one count of this clone. The chain combines TRBV6-1 with TRBJ1-5; 9 bases agree with TRBD1. The germline gives CDR1 MNHNS, CDR2 SASEGT. The length of the CDR3 is 15 residues. Unmatched junction bases numbered 9, after V lost 5 bases and J lost 7 bases. The DNA for the CDR3 is TGTGCCAGCAGTCCGAACCGGGACAGGGAACAGCCCCAGCATTTT. It translates to CASSPNRDREQPQHF.

The chain has TRBV3-1 (or the pseudogene TRBV3-2) and TRBJ2-5; the D gene is possibly TRBD1 (6 bases). V was trimmed by 4 bases and J by 2 bases, leaving 14 bases between them. The CDR3 has 15 residues. Germline V gene data show CDR1 as LGHDT and CDR2 as YNNKEL (reference sequence). CDR3 coding DNA: TGTGCCAGCAGCCTTCCGGGACACATGCAAGAGACCCAGTACTTC. Its translation: CASSLPGHMQETQYF.

J is TRBJ2-7 and V is TRBV7-2, with TRBD2 as a possible D gene (5 bases). Germline CDR1 SGHTA, CDR2 FQGNSA. Trimming cost V 4 bases and J 3 bases, with 16 bases left between them. This CDR3 has 15 amino acids. The CDR3 DNA is TGTGCCAGCAGCTCCAGAAGGACTGCGGTCTACGAGCAGTACTTC. The encoded protein is CASSSRRTAVYEQYF.

The gene calls are TRBV5-6 and TRBJ1-1, with 9 positions matching TRBD1. The CDR3 spans 16 residues. V lost 3 bases and J lost 2; bases outside the gene matches: 8. Per the germline V gene, CDR1 is SGHDT and CDR2 is YYEEEE. DNA of the CDR3: TGTGCCAGCAGCTCGCGGGTACAGGGGGCTAACACTGAAGCTTTCTTT. Residues: CASSSRVQGANTEAFF.

The chain carries TRBV24-1 and TRBJ1-3, with no clear D. This CDR3 contains 14 residues. Germline CDR1 is KGHDR and CDR2 is SFDVKD. Trimming stripped 1 base from V and 4 bases from J, with 7 bases between. CDR3 loop: CATSDLPQGNTIYF. The CDR3, as DNA: TGTGCCACCAGTGATTTACCCCAGGGAAACACCATATATTTT.

This sequence joins TRBV7-9 and TRBJ1-1, with 8 bases matching TRBD1. The CDR3 contains 13 residues. V was pared by 3 bases and J by 5 bases, with 2 bases of the junction left unmatched. Per germline, CDR1 SEHNR and CDR2 FQNEAQ (reference sequence). CDR3 loop: CASSLNRGTEAFF. The CDR3 DNA is TGTGCCAGCAGCTTGAACAGGGGGACTGAAGCTTTCTTT.